The following is a T cell receptor (beta chain) sequence with its context. The germline V gene has CDR1 MNHEY and CDR2 SVGAGI. V lost 7 bases to trimming and J lost 8 bases; unmatched junction nucleotides: 7. The CDR3 contains 14 residues. This specimen comes from a study of cytomegalovirus exposure and HLA in healthy donors. The PCR made use of 60 Vbeta and 13 Jbeta primers. Measured with immunoSEQ multiplex PCR; TCRdb has only the in-frame clones, and not every one. This repertoire shows about 150,000 clones, almost 80% found once; its top ten account for about 0.66%. Sequencing input: PBMCs. This sequence originates from a male donor in good health and CMV-seronegative. This chain uses TRBV6-5 with TRBJ2-3; TRBD2 agrees at 12 bases. The CDR3 region is CASTLLAGGVTQYF. The CDR3 DNA sequence: TGTGCCAGCACCTTACTAGCGGGGGGTGTTACGCAGTATTTT.